The 9 T cell receptor beta chains in this list originate from one sample, sequenced in a study of T cell changes during pregnancy in multiple sclerosis. Sequenced by immunoSEQ multiplex PCR; TCRdb stores in-frame clones only, minus some. The sample includes 40,000 to 60,000 clones, approximately 91% of them seen just once. The starting material was CD4+ T cells from peripheral blood mononuclear cells, obtained in the third trimester of pregnancy. The receptors shown here come from a female donor with multiple sclerosis, enrolled in a pregnancy study.

This clone occurred a few times. V is TRBV19 and J is TRBJ1-1; the D is unclear. CDR1 is LNHDA and CDR2 is SQIVND in the germline V gene (reference sequence). The CDR3 contains 13 residues. With 1 base removed from V and 1 base from J, the gap between germline ends came to 4 bases. The CDR3 DNA follows: TGTGCCAGTAGTATAGGCAGGAACACTGAAGCTTTCTTT. This translates into CASSIGRNTEAFF.

The rearrangement joins TRBV15 to TRBJ2-1, with TRBD2 matching 13 bases. Trimming at V came to 6 bases and at J to 2 bases, leaving 10 bases not matched to a gene. Germline V gives CDR1 LNHNV, CDR2 YYDKDF (reference sequence). The CDR3 totals 18 residues. CDR3 sequence: CATRKQLAGGQTYNEQFF. In DNA, the CDR3 is TGTGCCACCAGAAAGCAACTAGCGGGGGGGCAGACCTACAATGAGCAGTTCTTC.

The chain links TRBV5-4 to TRBJ2-7, with TRBD2 matching 12 bases. CDR1 SGHNT and CDR2 YYREEE come from the germline V gene (reference sequence). The CDR3 totals 16 residues. The ends lost 4 bases at V and 2 bases at J; junction bases unmatched: 7. As DNA, the CDR3 is TGTGCCAGCAGCGAACTAGCGGGGGGCGCAACCTACGAGCAGTACTTC. This translates into CASSELAGGATYEQYF.

This chain connects TRBV6-5 to TRBJ2-6, with D tentatively TRBD2 (5 bases). Trimming cost V 2 bases and J 0 bases, with 8 bases left between them. CDR1 and CDR2 (germline): MNHEY, SVGAGI. The CDR3 length is 16 residues. The CDR3 region is CASSYRGISGANVLTF. The CDR3 DNA sequence: TGTGCCAGCAGTTACCGGGGTATCTCTGGGGCCAACGTCCTGACTTTC.

The rearrangement uses TRBV7-6 and TRBJ2-2; 12 nucleotides line up with TRBD2. The ends lost 5 bases at V and 0 bases at J; junction bases unmatched: 4. Looked up from germline, CDR1 is SGHVS and CDR2 is FNYEAQ. The length of the CDR3 is 17 residues. DNA of the CDR3: TGTGCCAGCAGCCAACTAGCGGGGGGAACGAACACCGGGGAGCTGTTTTTT. Protein sequence: CASSQLAGGTNTGELFF. Full variable domain (remainder filled in from reference TRBV7-6 and TRBJ2-2): GAGVSQSPRYKVTKRGQDVALRCDPISGHVSLYWYRQALGQGPEFLTYFNYEAQQDKSGLPNDRFSAERPEGSISTLTIQRTEQRDSAMYRCASSQLAGGTNTGELFFGEGSRLTVL.

This chain joins TRBV5-6 and TRBJ2-2, with TRBD2 identical over 7 bases. This CDR3 spans 13 amino acids. Germline CDR1 and CDR2: SGHDT and YYEEEE. J was trimmed by 7 bases and V by 0 bases; bases with no gene match: 0. Here the CDR3 reads CASSLAGGGELFF. Written as DNA, the CDR3 is TGTGCCAGCAGCTTGGCGGGGGGCGGGGAGCTGTTTTTT.

V gene TRBV30 combines with J gene TRBJ1-5, with 8 positions matching TRBD1. After removal of 0 bases from V and 6 bases from J, the junction contained 10 bases not matched to a gene. This CDR3 comprises 16 residues. Looked up from germline, CDR1 is GTSNPN and CDR2 is SVGIG (reference sequence). In nucleotides, the CDR3 is TGTGCCTGGAGTGTAGGACAGGGAGTACATAGTCAGCCCCAGCATTTT. This gives the protein CAWSVGQGVHSQPQHF. Drawing the rest from reference TRBV30 and TRBJ1-5, the complete variable domain is SQTIHQWPATLVQPVGSPLSLECTVEGTSNPNLYWYRQAAGRGLQLLFYSVGIGQISSEVPQNLSASRPQDRQFILSSKKLLLSDSGFYLCAWSVGQGVHSQPQHFGDGTRLSIL.

This clone was detected only once. This chain uses TRBV4-1 with TRBJ2-1; unclear D gene. V lost 1 base and J 6 bases, leaving 10 bases between the germline ends. CDR1 MGHRA and CDR2 YSYEKL come from the germline V gene. This CDR3 is 14 amino acids long. CDR3 loop: CASSQVSRSNEQFF. CDR3 in DNA: TGCGCCAGCAGCCAAGTCTCCAGATCCAATGAGCAGTTCTTC.

The chain recombines TRBV2 with TRBJ2-3; TRBD2 agrees at 10 bases. Germline values: CDR1 SNHLY, CDR2 FYNNEI. With 2 bases clipped from V and 2 bases from J, the junction kept 7 bases outside the gene matches. The CDR3 is 17 residues long. The CDR3 nucleotides are TGTGCCAGCAGTGAACTGGCTAGCGGGGGATACACAGATACGCAGTATTTT. As protein: CASSELASGGYTDTQYF.